The 9 T cell receptor beta chains below all came from one sample that was sequenced in a study of neurological immune-mediated disorders. TCRdb passed the 5' RACE reads through MiXCR, listing each CDR3 protein once. The sample consists of roughly 90,000 distinct CDR3 sequences, under 4.5% of them appearing once. The sample was PBMCs. These receptors all come from a woman aged 45-60 years with multiple sclerosis.

This clonotype was recorded at least ten times. The gene calls are TRBV20-1 and TRBJ1-5, with D possibly TRBD1 on 5 matching bases. The length of the CDR3 is 13 residues. In germline, CDR1 is DFQATT, CDR2 SNEGSKA (reference sequence). Trimming took 5 bases from V and 3 from J, leaving 11 bases between them. The CDR3 loop reads CSAGGRDNQPQHF. Written as DNA, the CDR3 is TGCAGTGCTGGGGGTAGGGACAATCAGCCCCAGCATTTT.

This clonotype was recorded at least ten times. The J gene is TRBJ2-5, the V gene TRBV7-2, with 14 bases matching TRBD2. V shed 7 bases, J shed 9 bases, and the junction held 7 bases outside the gene matches. The germline gives CDR1 SGHTA, CDR2 FQGNSA. This CDR3 is built from 14 residues. Here the CDR3 DNA reads TGTGCCAGCACCTGGACTAGCGGGGGGAGGTCCCAGTACTTC. It yields the protein CASTWTSGGRSQYF.

Many counts were recorded for this clonotype. The CDR3 spells CASSHREGWNTGELFF. Written as DNA, the CDR3 is TGCGCCAGCAGCCACAGAGAGGGGTGGAACACCGGGGAGCTGTTTTTT. The J gene is TRBJ2-2, the V gene TRBV4-3, with D perhaps given as TRBD1 or TRBD2 (5 bases each). The germline gives CDR1 LGHNA, CDR2 YSLEER. With 3 bases removed from V and 1 base from J, the gap between germline ends came to 12 bases. The CDR3 runs to 16 residues.

This clonotype has at least ten counts. The rearrangement links TRBV5-5 to TRBJ1-2; possible D gene TRBD1, 5 bases. CDR1 and CDR2 (germline): SGHKS, YYEKEE (reference sequence). The CDR3 runs 14 residues. V was clipped by 3 bases and J by 8 bases, with 17 bases between them. CDR3 DNA: TGTGCCAGCAGCTCCCTGGCTGGGACGCGGGGCTACACCTTC. Protein sequence: CASSSLAGTRGYTF. Drawing the rest from reference TRBV5-5 and TRBJ1-2, the complete variable domain is DAGVTQSPTHLIKTRGQQVTLRCSPISGHKSVSWYQQVLGQGPQFIFQYYEKEERGRGNFPDRFSARQFPNYSSELNVNALLLGDSALYLCASSSLAGTRGYTFGSGTRLTVV.

This clonotype was counted many times. The genes are TRBV6-1 and TRBJ1-6; no definite D call. The CDR3 spans 13 residues. CDR1 is MNHNS and CDR2 is SASEGT in the germline V gene. Trimming removed 4 bases at V and 7 bases at J, with 8 bases between. CDR3 loop: CASSVGKNSPLHF. CDR3 DNA: TGTGCCAGCAGTGTGGGGAAGAATTCACCCCTCCACTTT.

Many counts were recorded for this clonotype. The chain employs TRBV18 and TRBJ2-1, with no clear D. The germline CDR1 and CDR2 sequences are KGHSH and LQKENI. Trimming took 0 bases from V and 9 from J, leaving 9 bases between them. This CDR3 has 13 residues. The CDR3 here is CASSPPSRAEQFF. Written as DNA, the CDR3 is TGTGCCAGCTCACCACCATCCCGGGCTGAGCAGTTCTTC.

Many counts were recorded for this clonotype. V is TRBV4-1 and J is TRBJ2-1, with D uncertain. The CDR3 loop spans 16 amino acids. V was trimmed by 1 base and J by 4 bases, leaving 14 bases between them. From germline, CDR1 is MGHRA and CDR2 YSYEKL. The CDR3 loop is CASSQVDILVYNEQFF. CDR3 bases: TGCGCCAGCAGCCAAGTCGATATACTTGTGTACAATGAGCAGTTCTTC.

This clonotype was recorded at least ten times. J is TRBJ1-2 and V is TRBV5-1; D call uncertain. Trimming stripped 2 bases from V and 5 bases from J, with 10 bases between. Looked up from germline, CDR1 is SGHRS and CDR2 is YFSETQ. The CDR3 sequence is 13 residues long. CDR3: CASSLGPSYGYTF. CDR3 coding DNA: TGCGCCAGCAGCTTAGGACCCAGTTATGGCTACACCTTC.

V usage is TRBV19 and J usage is TRBJ1-2, with D perhaps TRBD1 (6 bases). In germline, CDR1 is LNHDA, CDR2 SQIVND (reference sequence). Trimming left V 5 bases short and J 2 bases short, with 15 bases between. This CDR3 contains 15 residues. The CDR3 spells CASSQTGRQNYGYTF. Here the CDR3 DNA reads TGTGCCAGTAGTCAAACAGGGAGGCAGAACTATGGCTACACCTTC. Looking up the rest from reference TRBV19 and TRBJ1-2 gives the full variable domain: DGGITQSPKYLFRKEGQNVTLSCEQNLNHDAMYWYRQDPGQGLRLIYYSQIVNDFQKGDIAEGYSVSREKKESFPLTVTSAQKNPTAFYLCASSQTGRQNYGYTFGSGTRLTVV.